This TCR beta chain emerged from a study of CD8 T cells in Susac syndrome. Random hexamers primed reverse transcription of about 0.45 to 1 ug RNA. MiXCR was run by TCRdb on the immunoSEQ multiplex PCR reads, yielding one entry per CDR3 protein. The sample has 85,000 to 130,000 distinct CDR3 sequences, roughly 95% seen once. In germline, CDR1 is SGHDN, CDR2 FVKESK. V was clipped by 6 bases and J by 5 bases, with 14 bases between them. This CDR3 contains 13 residues. The receptor comes from a human donor with Susac syndrome. Sequencing input: CD8+ T cells from PBMCs. This chain uses TRBV14 with TRBJ2-7, with D unresolved. The DNA for the CDR3 is TGTGCCAGCAGGGGCCTTACAAGCCACGAGCAGTACTTC. Translation gives CASRGLTSHEQYF.